The following is a T cell receptor (beta chain) sequence with its context. Its cognate antigen is unknown. The trim removed 0 bases at V and 2 bases at J, leaving 6 bases unmatched. The CDR3 is 16 amino acids. CDR1 is ENHRY and CDR2 is SYGVKD in the germline V gene. The memory fraction was CD4+CD45RO+CD25- cells. Full-length variable regions came from constant-region reverse primers plus semi-nested Nested Universal Primer A PCR. TCRdb reanalysed the 5' RACE reads using MiXCR and keeps one entry per CDR3 protein. The table includes tens of thousands of distinct CDR3 sequences, about 22% detected once. Findings of the study overall: Whole repertoires were not studied in the larger cohort, only one V-J beta rearrangement.

The clonotype was recovered from a female donor with breast cancer. The chain is built from TRBV10-3 and TRBJ2-5; 7 bases map to TRBD2. Sequencing used memory CD4+ T cells sorted from a lymph node. Indicated subset: memory CD4+ T cells, CD4+CD45RO+CD25-. The CDR3 region has the DNA TGTGCCATCAGTGAGTCGGGGAGGGCTGTGCAAGAGACCCAGTACTTC. This sequence encodes CAISESGRAVQETQYF.